This TCR beta chain is from a study of blood T cell repertoires in COVID-19 (dated by TCRdb to 2018 to 2020). Study-level background: Samples from collaborators originated in the United States, Italy and Spain and spanned both the acute and convalescent phases of COVID-19. The material from the prospective study consisted of cDNA or gDNA derived from T cells, B-cell-depleted T cells, or PBMCs. Subjects who had been exposed to COVID-19, were actively infected with it, or had recovered from it provided the deeply sampled blood TCRbeta repertoires that made up the dataset. The repertoires were released in a freely available public database meant as a resource for research on the immune response to SARS-CoV-2. The samples were drawn from two sources: the first 160 participants of the ongoing ImmuneRACE study, and approximately 1,300 subjects contributed by 6 global collaborators. The sample metadata nearly always contained a de-identified subject ID, COVID-19 status, age in years and sex. Where available, HLA class I and class II types were taken from metadata supplied by the sample provider and were not determined by assay-based typing.

Of note for this clone: What antigen it recognizes has not been identified. Base qualities are not recorded, but no much larger clone differs from it by a single base.

TCRbeta CDR3 regions were amplified from genomic DNA using the immunoSEQ Assay, a bias-controlled multiplex PCR. The published analysis was carried out like this. The number of nucleated cells in each sample was estimated by amplification of reference gene primers within the assay. To quantify the absolute abundance of each unique TCRbeta CDR3 rearrangement, sequence reads were collapsed and filtered. For each sample, productive Simpson clonality was calculated as the square root of Simpson's diversity index across productive rearrangements. TCRdb holds this immuneACCESS table with in-frame rearrangements only. Some clones are missing; in checked studies, unresolved V genes explain under half, and the rest has no known cause. The DNA was the basis for D and trimming; V, J and clone size are from that table. This sample comprises 150,000 to 200,000 clones, roughly 80% of them detected only once. The ten largest clones add up to about 8.3% of the sample.

The germline V and J ends show losses of 6 bases and 0 bases respectively, and no gene match explains 4 bases of the junction. The germline V gene (reference sequence) yields LNHDA for CDR1 and SQIVND for CDR2. Taken from cysteine to phenylalanine, the CDR3 has 15 residues. The CDR3 DNA has 45 bases and is translated from base 1. At one collaborating source in Seattle, patients were enrolled during active infection and were followed longitudinally through the course of disease. Whole blood was collected in K2EDTA tubes by collaborating institutions according to the institutions' own protocols. For TCRbeta analysis, collaborator samples were shipped as frozen whole blood, as isolated PBMCs, or as DNA extracted from either sample type. Results the study describes overall, beyond this receptor: How much clinical and demographic metadata was included differed by source and by participant, and the metadata was provided uncurated.

The sample consisted of peripheral blood. This sequence was found in a woman aged 70-85 years with COVID-19, enrolled during active disease. The receptor chain draws on TRBV19 and TRBJ2-2, and TRBD1 aligns with 7 junction nucleotides. The CDR3 region: CASRGDRANTGELFF. The DNA sequence is as follows: TGTGCCAGTAGAGGTGACAGGGCGAACACCGGGGAGCTGTTTTTT. The entire variable domain, with the stretches around the CDR3 drawn from the reference TRBV19 and TRBJ2-2 proteins, is DGGITQSPKYLFRKEGQNVTLSCEQNLNHDAMYWYRQDPGQGLRLIYYSQIVNDFQKGDIAEGYSVSREKKESFPLTVTSAQKNPTAFYLCASRGDRANTGELFFGEGSRLTVL.